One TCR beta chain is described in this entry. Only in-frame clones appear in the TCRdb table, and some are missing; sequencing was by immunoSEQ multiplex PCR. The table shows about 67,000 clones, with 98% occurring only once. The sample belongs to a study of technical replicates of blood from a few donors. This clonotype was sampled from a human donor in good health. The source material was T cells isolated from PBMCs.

The CDR3 bases are TGTGCCAGCAGCCTGTACGGGGACAGGGTATCACCCCTCCACTTT. As protein: CASSLYGDRVSPLHF. The chain couples TRBV28 to TRBJ1-6; 9 bases are shared with TRBD1. The CDR3 is 15 amino acids. Germline V gives CDR1 MDHEN, CDR2 SYDVKM. The trim removed 6 bases at V and 10 bases at J, leaving 10 bases unmatched.